This record looks at one T cell receptor beta chain sequence and its context. This sample is drawn from a study of CD8+CD57+ T cells in acquired aplastic anemia. On the study more broadly: DNA recovered from sorted CD4+ and CD8+ cells had a mean of about 3.5 ug.

Researchers used genomic DNA as the template to profile TCR beta VDJ and CDR3. TCRdb analysed the reads with MiXCR anew, one entry per CDR3 protein. The sample lists around 250,000 distinct CDR3 sequences, 56% occurring once. Sequenced input: sorted CD4+, CD8+, or CD8+CD57+ T cells (not recorded which) from PBMCs. This TCR was sampled from a human donor with severe aplastic anemia or a healthy control (not recorded which).

CDR3 sequence: CASSQSIAETQYF. CDR3 nucleotides: TGTGCCAGCAGCCAGTCGATAGCGGAGACCCAGTACTTC. J is TRBJ2-5 and V is TRBV4-2; tentative D call: TRBD2 (5 bases). The CDR3 sequence is 13 residues long. Between the trimmed V and J ends, which lost 3 bases and 5 bases, there was a span of 10 bases. The V gene's germline CDR1 is LGHNA and CDR2 YNFKEQ.